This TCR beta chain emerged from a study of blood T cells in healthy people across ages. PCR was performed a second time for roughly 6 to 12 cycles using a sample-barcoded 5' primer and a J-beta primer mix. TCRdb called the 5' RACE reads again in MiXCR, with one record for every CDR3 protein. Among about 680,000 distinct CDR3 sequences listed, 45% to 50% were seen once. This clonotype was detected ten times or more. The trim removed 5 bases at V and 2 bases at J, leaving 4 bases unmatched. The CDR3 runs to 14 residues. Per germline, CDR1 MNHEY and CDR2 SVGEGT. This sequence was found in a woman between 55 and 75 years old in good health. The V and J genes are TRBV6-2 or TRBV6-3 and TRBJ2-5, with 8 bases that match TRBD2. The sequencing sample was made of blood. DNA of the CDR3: TGTGCCAGCAGTAAAACTAGCGGACAAGAGACCCAGTACTTC. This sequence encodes CASSKTSGQETQYF.